These 23 T cell receptor beta chains were all obtained from the same sample, sequenced in a study of CD4 T cells in relation to SARS-CoV-2 and coronaviruses. Their antigen targets remain unknown. Assay used: immunoSEQ multiplex PCR; TCRdb lists only in-frame clones, some missing. The data show 20,000 or so clones, 78% seen once. Before the COVID-19 pandemic, during about 2010-2018, CD4+ T cells were taken from unexposed donors. The cells were cultured for over eight days before CD4+ T cells were isolated. The sample comprised CD4+ T cells from PBMCs, cultured in vitro. The source of these receptors is a human donor in good health.

The J gene is TRBJ1-1, the V gene TRBV20-1; no reliable D call. V was clipped by 3 bases and J by 0 bases, with 8 bases between them. This CDR3 has 13 residues. Germline CDR1 DFQATT, CDR2 SNEGSKA (reference sequence). For the CDR3, the DNA is TGCAGTGCTAGTAAAAGCATGAACACTGAAGCTTTCTTT. This sequence encodes CSASKSMNTEAFF.

The chain carries TRBV9 and TRBJ2-7, with 7 bases lining up with TRBD2. Germline-derived CDR1 and CDR2 are SGDLS and YYNGEE. The CDR3 is 17 residues long. V dropped 0 bases and J dropped 3; count of bases not matched to a gene: 12. The CDR3 region has the DNA TGTGCCAGCAGCGTAGGACTAGCATTCGGCTCTGTCTACGAGCAGTACTTC. It encodes CASSVGLAFGSVYEQYF.

J is TRBJ2-7 and V is TRBV7-7; D remains unclear. This CDR3 comprises 14 residues. The ends were cut back, 3 bases at V and 2 bases at J, with 11 bases in the middle. Germline CDR1 is SSHAT and CDR2 is FNYEAQ (reference sequence). The CDR3 DNA is TGTGCCAGCAGCTTGGTGAATTCAACCTACGAGCAGTACTTC. Its translation: CASSLVNSTYEQYF.

The chain joins TRBV9 to TRBJ2-6; D perhaps matches TRBD1 (6 bases). CDR1 is SGDLS, CDR2 YYNGEE, per germline. The CDR3 is 18 residues long. V was shortened by 3 bases and J by 0 bases, with 16 bases between the two germline ends. CDR3 in amino acids: CASSAVRDTYSGANVLTF. The DNA for the CDR3 is TGTGCCAGCAGCGCCGTCCGGGACACCTACTCTGGGGCCAACGTCCTGACTTTC.

This clone showed up just once. The chain uses TRBV28 and TRBJ1-2; 9 positions agree with TRBD1. The CDR3 contains 17 residues. CDR1 is MDHEN, CDR2 SYDVKM, per germline. Trimming removed 7 bases from V and 8 bases from J; junction bases left unmatched: 20. CDR3 sequence (DNA): TGTGCCAGCACCCACAGGGGGCGCTCAGCGGGGGGGAGGGGCTACACCTTC. Its protein product is CASTHRGRSAGGRGYTF.

This clone was counted between two and nine times. The chain has TRBV2 and TRBJ1-5; D is uncertain. V was trimmed by 8 bases and J by 0 bases, leaving 11 bases between them. The germline CDR1 and CDR2 sequences are SNHLY and FYNNEI. CDR3 size: 14 residues. CDR3 sequence (DNA): TGTGCCAGCTCGGGCGGCTATAGCAATCAGCCCCAGCATTTT. It translates to CASSGGYSNQPQHF.

This sequence joins TRBV5-1 and TRBJ2-2, with TRBD1 as a possible D gene (5 bases). The V end lost 2 bases, the J end lost 4 bases, and 9 bases lay between the germline ends. CDR1 SGHRS and CDR2 YFSETQ come from the germline V gene. The CDR3 runs 14 residues. The CDR3, as DNA: TGCGCCAGCAGCTTAGGCAGGGCCACCGGGGAGCTGTTTTTT. Encoded protein: CASSLGRATGELFF.

This chain connects TRBV9 to TRBJ2-2, with D possibly matching TRBD2 (6 bases). This CDR3 has 15 residues. V was cut by 0 bases and J by 4 bases, with 10 bases left in between. Per the germline V gene, CDR1 is SGDLS and CDR2 is YYNGEE. The DNA of the CDR3 is TGTGCCAGCAGCGTAGGGGGGGTTGCCACCGGGGAGCTGTTTTTT. Its translation: CASSVGGVATGELFF.

Here the CDR3 DNA reads TGTGCCAGTAGTATAGTTGGGCAGGGACGGCACACTGAAGCTTTCTTT. Encoded protein: CASSIVGQGRHTEAFF. The gene calls are TRBV19 and TRBJ1-1; maybe TRBD1 (5 bases). The length of the CDR3 is 16 residues. Germline CDR1 reads LNHDA; CDR2 reads SQIVND (reference sequence). The V end was cut by 1 base, the J end by 3 bases, with 15 bases between.

This chain joins TRBV6-5 and TRBJ2-7, with 8 bases matching TRBD2. The CDR3 has 15 residues. J was trimmed by 4 bases and V by 6 bases; bases with no gene match: 11. CDR1 is MNHEY, CDR2 SVGAGI, per germline. CDR3: CASRRGLDDGYEQYF. The CDR3 coding sequence is TGTGCCAGCAGAAGGGGACTAGATGATGGTTACGAGCAGTACTTC.

The chain is built from TRBV11-2 and TRBJ1-2, with D unclear. This CDR3 is 13 amino acids long. CDR1 is SGHAT, CDR2 FQNNGV, per germline. Trimming stripped 5 bases from V and 3 bases from J, with 10 bases between. The chain's CDR3 is CASSPTLDYGYTF. The CDR3 DNA is TGTGCCAGCAGCCCTACCCTAGACTATGGCTACACCTTC.

This chain links TRBV7-9 with TRBJ1-2, with D uncertain. Germline V lookup: CDR1 SEHNR, CDR2 FQNEAQ (reference sequence). The V end lost 5 bases, the J end lost 1 base, and 11 bases lay between the germline ends. The CDR3 contains 14 residues. The CDR3 DNA reads TGTGCCAGCAGCCTGAAGAGTGATAACTATGGCTACACCTTC. Translated, it gives CASSLKSDNYGYTF.

In this sample, this clone turned up a few times. The chain is built from TRBV3-1 (or the pseudogene TRBV3-2) and TRBJ1-1, with no clear D. The CDR3 consists of 12 residues. The V gene lost 7 bases and the J gene lost 1 base, with 7 bases spanning the gap. Per the germline V gene, CDR1 is LGHDT and CDR2 is YNNKEL (reference sequence). CDR3 DNA: TGTGCCAGCAAGGAGGGGAACACTGAAGCTTTCTTT. Translation gives CASKEGNTEAFF.

The J gene is TRBJ2-7, the V gene TRBV18, with TRBD1 matching 8 bases. The CDR3 is 15 amino acids. The germline CDR1 and CDR2 sequences are KGHSH and LQKENI. The V segment lost 3 bases and the J segment 5 bases; nucleotides outside the gene matches: 9. The CDR3 DNA sequence: TGTGCCAGCTCACCCTTCCGGACAGGGTTGGACGAGCAGTACTTC. Its translation: CASSPFRTGLDEQYF.

The chain joins TRBV5-1 to TRBJ2-1; 9 bases agree with TRBD1. V was pared by 4 bases and J by 10 bases, with 6 bases of the junction left unmatched. The CDR3 consists of 13 residues. From germline, CDR1 is SGHRS and CDR2 YFSETQ. The CDR3 region is CASSGTGGGEQFF. CDR3 DNA: TGCGCCAGCAGCGGAACAGGGGGCGGGGAGCAGTTCTTC.

The chain recombines TRBV6-5 with TRBJ1-5; a weak D match, TRBD1 (5 bases). Germline CDR1 MNHEY, CDR2 SVGAGI. The V and J ends lost 5 bases and 3 bases respectively, with 11 bases between them. The CDR3 totals 14 residues. CDR3 bases: TGTGCCAGCAGTAGACCAGGACACAATCAGCCCCAGCATTTT. Encoded protein: CASSRPGHNQPQHF.

The V gene is TRBV9, the J gene TRBJ2-1; 7 bases are shared with TRBD2. Unmatched junction bases numbered 8, after V lost 0 bases and J lost 5 bases. The CDR3 covers 16 residues. Looked up from germline, CDR1 is SGDLS and CDR2 is YYNGEE. The CDR3 spells CASSVEGGRGDNEQFF. In DNA, the CDR3 is TGTGCCAGCAGCGTAGAGGGAGGGAGAGGGGACAATGAGCAGTTCTTC. The full variable domain, with the rest looked up from reference TRBV9 and TRBJ2-1, is DSGVTQTPKHLITATGQRVTLRCSPRSGDLSVYWYQQSLDQGLQFLIQYYNGEERAKGNILERFSAQQFPDLHSELNLSSLELGDSALYFCASSVEGGRGDNEQFFGPGTRLTVL.

The chain joins TRBV19 to TRBJ1-2; possibly TRBD1 for D (5 bases). Trimming left V 7 bases short and J 0 bases short, with 12 bases between. In germline, CDR1 is LNHDA, CDR2 SQIVND (reference sequence). The CDR3 loop spans 14 amino acids. CDR3 sequence (DNA): TGTGCCAGTACCGGGGACGGATCTAACTATGGCTACACCTTC. It translates to CASTGDGSNYGYTF.

This clone was seen a few times. This sequence joins TRBV19 and TRBJ1-5; D is perhaps TRBD1 (6 bases). V dropped 7 bases and J dropped 5 bases, with 18 bases sitting between them. The CDR3 has 15 residues. Germline CDR1 is LNHDA and CDR2 is SQIVND (reference sequence). DNA for the CDR3: TGTGCCAGTAACATGGGGGCCTTGGTACATCAGCCCCAGCATTTT. It encodes CASNMGALVHQPQHF.

The rearrangement joins TRBV6-5 to TRBJ1-6, with D tentatively TRBD1 (5 bases). Trimming stripped 10 bases from V and 14 bases from J, with 21 bases between. CDR1 and CDR2 (germline): MNHEY, SVGAGI. This CDR3 has 13 amino acids. CDR3 protein: CAIRTPSTNSLHF. The CDR3, as DNA: TGTGCCATCCGGACACCGTCCACGAATTCCCTCCACTTT.

The chain carries TRBV12-5 and TRBJ2-3; 8 bases fit TRBD1. The CDR3 covers 19 residues. Unmatched junction bases numbered 21, after V lost 5 bases and J lost 5 bases. Germline CDR1 reads LGHNT; CDR2 reads FRNRAP. CDR3 sequence: CASGPTGVPITHQKDTQYF. In DNA, the CDR3 is TGTGCTAGTGGTCCGACAGGGGTCCCAATAACTCACCAGAAAGATACGCAGTATTTT.

The J gene is TRBJ1-2, the V gene TRBV6-5, with 12 bases matching TRBD1. CDR1 is MNHEY, CDR2 SVGAGI, per germline. CDR3 length equals 14 residues. Trimming took 2 bases from V and 13 from J; bases not matched to a gene: 8. The CDR3 DNA reads TGTGCCAGCAGTTACCCGGGACAGGGGGCGACTCCCACCTTC. This gives the protein CASSYPGQGATPTF.

The chain carries TRBV2 and TRBJ1-6; TRBD1 is a possible D gene (6 bases). CDR1 and CDR2 from the germline V gene are SNHLY and FYNNEI. This CDR3 is 14 amino acids long. V was cut by 6 bases and J by 6 bases, with 12 bases left in between. CDR3 sequence reads: CASRETGINSPLHF. CDR3 nucleotide sequence: TGTGCCAGCAGGGAAACAGGGATTAATTCACCCCTCCACTTT.